The 30 T cell receptor beta chains listed next were all sequenced from one sample in a study of T cell changes during pregnancy in multiple sclerosis. The protocol was immunoSEQ multiplex PCR, while the TCRdb copy is restricted to in-frame clones and leaves out a portion. Among under 50,000 clones listed, about nine tenths were seen once. Sequencing was performed on CD4+ T cells from peripheral blood mononuclear cells, taken in the first trimester of pregnancy. All receptors derive from a female donor in good health, enrolled as a control in a pregnancy study.

The CDR3 loop reads CATSSGTRGRGEKLFF. For the CDR3, the DNA is TGTGCCACCAGCAGTGGTACCAGGGGCCGAGGTGAAAAACTGTTTTTT. The rearrangement joins TRBV15 to TRBJ1-4, with D perhaps TRBD1 (6 bases). The CDR3 contains 16 residues. With 3 bases removed from V and 7 bases from J, the gap between germline ends came to 18 bases. Germline CDR1 is LNHNV and CDR2 is YYDKDF (reference sequence).

The chain combines TRBV29-1 with TRBJ2-7, with 8 bases identical to TRBD2. Germline trimming cut 4 bases from V and 7 bases from J; bases unmatched to any gene: 6. Germline values: CDR1 SQVTM, CDR2 ANQGSEA. This CDR3 is built from 12 residues. CDR3 amino acids: CSVAAGGREQYF. The CDR3 bases are TGCAGCGTTGCGGCGGGGGGACGAGAGCAGTACTTC.

V is TRBV19 and J is TRBJ1-3; D is possibly TRBD1 (6 bases). V dropped 7 bases and J dropped 1 base, with 14 bases sitting between them. Germline-derived CDR1 and CDR2 are LNHDA and SQIVND (reference sequence). The CDR3 contains 15 residues. Written as DNA, the CDR3 is TGTGCCAGTAACCAGGGGCCATCTTCTGGAAACACCATATATTTT. Its protein product is CASNQGPSSGNTIYF.

This clone was seen only once. The rearrangement joins TRBV5-1 to TRBJ1-2; TRBD1 aligns across 10 bases. From germline, CDR1 is SGHRS and CDR2 YFSETQ. The CDR3 loop spans 14 amino acids. V lost 3 bases to trimming and J lost 3 bases; unmatched junction nucleotides: 2. The CDR3 sequence is CASSSGQGDYGYTF. The CDR3 DNA follows: TGCGCCAGCAGCTCAGGACAGGGGGACTATGGCTACACCTTC.

This chain uses TRBV5-4 with TRBJ1-6; D unclear. Trimming took off 0 bases at V and 0 bases at J, with 10 bases between the two ends. The CDR3 is 17 residues long. CDR1 is SGHNT, CDR2 YYREEE, per germline (reference sequence). This CDR3 reads CASSLGVAGSYNSPLHF. CDR3 nucleotides: TGTGCCAGCAGCTTGGGGGTGGCGGGCTCCTATAATTCACCCCTCCACTTT.

This chain joins TRBV7-8 and TRBJ1-2; D perhaps matches TRBD1 (6 bases). Trimming removed 5 bases from V and 3 bases from J, with 13 bases in between. CDR1 is SGHVS, CDR2 FQNEAQ, per germline. The length of the CDR3 is 14 residues. CDR3 in amino acids: CASSMVTGDYGYTF. The DNA of the CDR3 is TGTGCCAGCAGCATGGTGACAGGAGACTATGGCTACACCTTC.

The V call is TRBV7-9, the J call TRBJ2-1; 7 bases fit TRBD1. V was pared by 6 bases and J by 6 bases, with 11 bases of the junction left unmatched. The germline gives CDR1 SEHNR, CDR2 FQNEAQ (reference sequence). The CDR3 consists of 15 residues. The CDR3 loop is CASSPQGVLGNEQFF. The DNA of the CDR3 is TGTGCCAGCAGTCCTCAGGGGGTTTTGGGCAATGAGCAGTTCTTC.

This rearrangement joins TRBV19 to TRBJ2-2, with 8 nucleotides matching TRBD2. The trim removed 5 bases at V and 1 base at J, leaving 3 bases unmatched. The CDR3 is 15 residues long. Germline CDR1 and CDR2: LNHDA and SQIVND (reference sequence). Here the CDR3 reads CASSASGGNTGELFF. CDR3 sequence (DNA): TGTGCCAGTAGTGCGAGCGGGGGGAACACCGGGGAGCTGTTTTTT.

The chain couples TRBV27 to TRBJ2-2; 11 positions match TRBD1. Germline CDR1 and CDR2: MNHEY and SMNVEV (reference sequence). J lost 6 bases, V lost 4 bases, and 10 bases had no gene match. CDR3 length: 17 residues. The CDR3 loop is CASSSKRTGGGAGELFF. CDR3 coding DNA: TGTGCCAGCAGTTCTAAACGGACAGGGGGCGGCGCCGGGGAGCTGTTTTTT.

This CDR3 is CASSAYGGLEGSPLHF. CDR3 bases: TGTGCCAGTAGTGCATACGGGGGGTTGGAAGGTTCACCCCTCCACTTT. This chain joins TRBV19 and TRBJ1-6, with D perhaps matching TRBD1 (5 bases). Looked up from germline, CDR1 is LNHDA and CDR2 is SQIVND (reference sequence). CDR3 length: 16 residues. Trimming cost V 5 bases and J 9 bases, with 20 bases left between them.

J is TRBJ2-3 and V is TRBV7-3, with D maybe TRBD2 (5 bases). CDR1 is SGHTA and CDR2 is FQGTGA in the germline V gene. V dropped 3 bases and J dropped 3 bases, with 10 bases sitting between them. The length of the CDR3 is 14 residues. The CDR3 is CASSFSGVTDTQYF. CDR3 DNA: TGTGCCAGCAGCTTTTCCGGGGTGACAGATACGCAGTATTTT. The variable domain in full, completed from reference TRBV7-3 and TRBJ2-3, reads GAGVSQTPSNKVTEKGKYVELRCDPISGHTALYWYRQSLGQGPEFLIYFQGTGAADDSGLPNDRFFAVRPEGSVSTLKIQRTERGDSAVYLCASSFSGVTDTQYFGPGTRLTVL.

The sample holds one count of this clone. The V and J genes are TRBV20-1 and TRBJ2-7, with D unclear. V dropped 3 bases and J dropped 7 bases, with 10 bases sitting between them. CDR3 length: 11 amino acids. Germline V lookup: CDR1 DFQATT, CDR2 SNEGSKA (reference sequence). DNA for the CDR3: TGCAGTGCTAGGGCTTTGGAGGAGCAGTACTTC. This gives the protein CSARALEEQYF.

The J gene is TRBJ1-3, the V gene TRBV11-2, with D unclear. Germline values: CDR1 SGHAT, CDR2 FQNNGV. Deletions cut 2 bases from V and 4 bases from J, with 18 bases between. This CDR3 is 17 amino acids long. The chain's CDR3 is CASSLLPALAGGNTIYF. In DNA, the CDR3 is TGTGCCAGCAGCTTATTGCCGGCGCTCGCGGGGGGAAACACCATATATTTT.

V is TRBV4-1 and J is TRBJ2-1; 7 bases line up with TRBD2. Germline V gene sequence: CDR1 MGHRA, CDR2 YSYEKL. The CDR3 is 16 amino acids. V trimming: 1 base; J trimming: 2 bases; junction bases outside the gene matches: 5. This chain's CDR3 is CASSQGEGTPYNEQFF. Written as DNA, the CDR3 is TGCGCCAGCAGCCAAGGGGAGGGGACGCCCTACAATGAGCAGTTCTTC.

The table lists this clone with a count of one. The J gene is TRBJ1-6, the V gene TRBV7-6, with D maybe TRBD1 (6 bases). Per the germline V gene, CDR1 is SGHVS and CDR2 is FNYEAQ. The CDR3 runs to 15 residues. V was cut by 3 bases and J by 7 bases, with 13 bases left in between. CDR3 amino acids: CASSFSEGGNSPLHF. As DNA, the CDR3 is TGTGCCAGCAGCTTTTCGGAGGGGGGGAATTCACCCCTCCACTTT.

This chain connects TRBV30 to TRBJ2-6; D call uncertain. CDR1 and CDR2 (germline): GTSNPN, SVGIG (reference sequence). The CDR3 length is 13 residues. Trimming took off 6 bases at V and 0 bases at J, with 6 bases between the two ends. CDR3 loop: CACPISGANVLTF. The DNA for the CDR3 is TGTGCCTGCCCCATCTCTGGGGCCAACGTCCTGACTTTC.

This clone was counted only a few times. The chain uses TRBV7-9 and TRBJ1-6; D might be TRBD1 (5 bases). Trimming pared 5 bases from V and 8 bases from J, leaving 7 bases between. The CDR3 is made up of 12 amino acids. Looked up from germline, CDR1 is SEHNR and CDR2 is FQNEAQ (reference sequence). The CDR3, as DNA: TGTGCCAGCAGCCCGGGGGATTCACCCCTCCACTTT. This encodes CASSPGDSPLHF. Drawing the rest from reference TRBV7-9 and TRBJ1-6, the complete variable domain is DTGVSQNPRHKITKRGQNVTFRCDPISEHNRLYWYRQTLGQGPEFLTYFQNEAQLEKSRLLSDRFSAERPKGSFSTLEIQRTEQGDSAMYLCASSPGDSPLHFGNGTRLTVT.

The V call is TRBV2, the J call TRBJ2-7, with a possible D match to TRBD2 (6 bases). V lost 6 bases to trimming and J lost 2 bases, with 14 bases between them. CDR1 and CDR2 from the germline V gene are SNHLY and FYNNEI. The CDR3 has 14 residues. The CDR3 nucleotides read TGTGCCAGCAGCGGGACTTGGGCGACCTACGAGCAGTACTTC. The encoded protein is CASSGTWATYEQYF.

This clone showed up just once. The chain links TRBV5-1 to TRBJ1-1; weak D call: TRBD1 (5 bases). The germline V gene has CDR1 SGHRS and CDR2 YFSETQ. The CDR3 totals 13 residues. Trimming left V 3 bases short and J 1 base short, with 7 bases between. CDR3 DNA sequence: TGCGCCAGCAGCTCCCAGGGGAACACTGAAGCTTTCTTT. Protein sequence: CASSSQGNTEAFF.

In this sample, this clone turned up once. The rearrangement joins TRBV7-8 to TRBJ2-2, with 8 bases matching TRBD2. CDR3 length equals 15 residues. Germline loops: CDR1 SGHVS, CDR2 FQNEAQ. Trimming cost V 4 bases and J 1 base; bases outside gene matches: 2. CDR3: CASSSGGLNTGELFF. For the CDR3, the DNA is TGTGCCAGCAGCTCGGGGGGGCTGAACACCGGGGAGCTGTTTTTT.

The V call is TRBV6-6, the J call TRBJ2-5, with a tentative D call TRBD1 (5 bases). Per the germline V gene, CDR1 is MNHNY and CDR2 is SVGAGI (reference sequence). This CDR3 contains 11 residues. Deletions cut 10 bases from V and 1 base from J, with 7 bases between. CDR3 region: CATGSQETQYF. Written as DNA, the CDR3 is TGTGCCACAGGGTCCCAAGAGACCCAGTACTTC.

This chain links TRBV12-5 with TRBJ2-5; TRBD1 agrees at 7 bases. The DNA end favors TRBJ2-7, so the J call may be wrong. Germline V gene data show CDR1 as LGHNT and CDR2 as FRNRAP. The CDR3 consists of 13 residues. The CDR3 sequence: CASGLQGIGEQYF. CDR3 in DNA: TGTGCTAGTGGTTTACAGGGGATCGGCGAGCAGTACTTC.

This clone was seen once. This chain uses TRBV7-9 with TRBJ1-1; D gene uncertain. In germline, CDR1 is SEHNR, CDR2 FQNEAQ (reference sequence). V lost 4 bases and J 6 bases, leaving 15 bases between the germline ends. The CDR3 has 14 amino acids. Written as DNA, the CDR3 is TGTGCCAGCAGCTCCCAGAGGCCTTCTGCTGAAGCTTTCTTT. It codes for CASSSQRPSAEAFF.

The J gene is TRBJ1-6, the V gene TRBV4-3, with D unresolved. The CDR3 is 14 residues long. CDR1 is LGHNA, CDR2 YSLEER, per germline. Trimming removed 1 base from V and 7 bases from J, with 8 bases in between. CDR3 in DNA: TGCGCCAGCAGCCAAGGAAGTAGAAATTCACCCCTCCACTTT. Encoded protein: CASSQGSRNSPLHF.

J is TRBJ1-5 and V is TRBV18; 9 positions agree with TRBD1. Germline V CDR1 and CDR2: KGHSH, LQKENI. The CDR3 has 15 amino acids. Trimming at V came to 4 bases and at J to 6 bases, leaving 7 bases not matched to a gene. CDR3 protein: CASSQGQGRGQPQHF. CDR3 sequence (DNA): TGTGCCAGCTCACAAGGACAGGGGAGAGGTCAGCCCCAGCATTTT.

The chain uses TRBV27 and TRBJ1-2; 7 bases are shared with TRBD1. CDR1 MNHEY and CDR2 SMNVEV come from the germline V gene (reference sequence). V shed 6 bases, J shed 2 bases, and the junction held 9 bases outside the gene matches. The CDR3 loop spans 15 amino acids. CDR3 in amino acids: CASRKPTGQNYGYTF. For the CDR3, the DNA is TGTGCCAGCAGGAAACCGACAGGGCAAAACTATGGCTACACCTTC.

Points on this clone: The junction shows a germline mismatch at one end, possibly a read error. The chain is built from TRBV5-6 and TRBJ1-2; perhaps TRBD1 as D (5 bases). Germline values: CDR1 SGHDT, CDR2 YYEEEE. The length of the CDR3 is 12 residues. CDR3 sequence (DNA): TGTGCCAGCAGCTTGGCCGGCGGGGCCCCTGCCTTC. Protein sequence: CASSLAGGAPAF.

The chain carries TRBV5-1 and TRBJ2-5; TRBD2 matches 11 bases. The V gene end was trimmed by 5 bases and the J gene end by 1 base; junction bases not matched to a gene: 4. Germline V CDR1 and CDR2: SGHRS, YFSETQ. The CDR3 loop spans 15 amino acids. The CDR3 is CASRSLAGGQETQYF. CDR3 nucleotide sequence: TGCGCCAGCAGGTCCCTAGCGGGGGGCCAAGAGACCCAGTACTTC.

The rearrangement uses TRBV20-1 and TRBJ2-5; D unclear. Germline V gene sequence: CDR1 DFQATT, CDR2 SNEGSKA (reference sequence). The CDR3 extends over 10 amino acids. V lost 5 bases and J 9 bases, leaving 10 bases between the germline ends. The CDR3 is CSALGEAQYF. The CDR3 DNA sequence: TGCAGTGCTTTGGGTGAGGCCCAGTACTTC.

This chain links TRBV7-3 with TRBJ2-3; 12 nucleotides match TRBD1. Looked up from germline, CDR1 is SGHTA and CDR2 is FQGTGA. J was trimmed by 9 bases and V by 5 bases; bases with no gene match: 6. The CDR3 is 14 amino acids. The CDR3 region is CASSLGTGGRTQYF. CDR3 sequence (DNA): TGTGCCAGCAGCCTGGGGACAGGGGGCAGGACGCAGTATTTT.